This T cell receptor (beta chain) was obtained from a study of cytomegalovirus exposure and HLA in healthy donors (dated by TCRdb to the late 2010s). Concerning the study at large: In an earlier analysis of about 560 of the donors, 250 to 350 Gb of sequence data and some 120 million unique TCR beta sequences from about 179 million T cells were reported. Rather than drawing on any new phenotypic data, the later analysis identified candidate immune exposures from TCR beta sequences and the way those sequences occurred across donors. The T cell repertoires of 666 subjects were profiled by immunosequencing and related to cytomegalovirus serostatus. Across approximately 400 genotyped donors of the cohort, an average of about 200,000 unique TCR beta nucleotide sequences per donor were sequenced, and roughly 20% of those sequences were non-productive. A later analysis re-analyzed previously published TCR beta repertoires from 666 donors and added high-resolution HLA genotyping to study TCR occurrence patterns. Approximately 310 gigabases of sequencing data and 78 million or so unique TCR sequences were included in an early release covering about 600 HLA-typed donors. To decide whether each TCR beta V gene segment behaved as functional or pseudogenic, an earlier analysis of 587 of the donors relied on high-throughput TCR beta sequencing. Every repertoire in the discovery cohort had been generated on one and the same sequencing platform. The study aimed to test whether cataloging public T cell receptors could reveal signatures of past pathogen exposure. High-throughput TCR immunosequencing, statistical association of individual TCRs with disease status, and machine learning were combined to predict cytomegalovirus infection status. Of the 300 to 450 genotyped donors, 81% were placed in the genetic ancestry cluster associated with self-reported Caucasian donors. Four or five DR-DQ haplotypes were handled as single units for association and clustering because linkage in the cohort was strong. Typing coverage varied by locus: about 629-630 donors for A, B, C, DRB1 and DQB1; around 560 for DQA1; approximately 610 for DPA1; around 450 for DPB1. Donor age, sex, ethnicity and CMV serostatus were compiled alongside the repertoire data. Both class I and class II loci were covered by HLA typing, at four-digit resolution. Genome-wide SNP genotypes for about 65% of the 666 donors were used in a later genetic analysis, which treated that subset as a discovery cohort. Besides the first cohort of approximately 710 subjects, a separate validation cohort made up of over 100 different subjects was used.

What the study reported, not specific to this receptor: It was suggested by the authors that the approach could potentially be generalized to other disease states and immunological phenotypes. Broadly in line with IMGT annotations, most TCR beta V segments showed up in productive rearrangements about 87% or about 30% of the time in an earlier analysis of several hundred of the donors. CMV serostatus was the only immune exposure information available for the cohort. In a later genetic analysis, fewer N-insertions in productive TCRs were reported among donors in an Asian-associated ancestry cluster than the approximately 630-donor mean. A later analysis found that TCR association rates varied across HLA loci, with DRB1 alleles showing the most associated TCRs and HLA-C alleles the fewest. The 87-base-pair reads could not distinguish some IMGT-functional V segments, including TRBV6-2 and TRBV6-3, so those segments were excluded. Linkage disequilibrium might explain the correlated functional status among segregating V segments, but an unknown experimental factor could not be excluded. A later analysis found that HLA-associated TCR beta chains were more clonally expanded and had lower generation probabilities than equally common non-associated chains. Because HLA typing was unavailable for some donors at each locus, only the typed subset was used in association tests. Because counts were too low, some 16 rarely observed V segments, including chromosome 9 orphons, were excluded from the earlier analysis of 587 of the donors. An association between a missense DCLRE1C variant and V-gene and J-gene trimming of TCR beta chains was found in a later genetic analysis and replicated in an independent cohort. This cohort had only TCR beta chains sequenced, and the lack of alpha or paired-chain data limited which features could be detected. In vitro tests confirmed that a few of the cytomegalovirus-associated TCR beta chains recognize cytomegalovirus antigens. Across donors, most TCR sequences were observed very rarely, whereas some public TCRs were present in many individuals. A later analysis found that most CMV-associated TCR beta chains appeared HLA-restricted, with HLA associations seemingly driven largely by CMV exposure. A further reported finding was that TCR beta sequences accurately predicted the HLA-A and HLA-B alleles for most subjects in the first cohort. The classifier was reported to diagnose cytomegalovirus status with high specificity and sensitivity in both the original and validation cohorts. A later analysis associated roughly 17,000 TCR beta sequences with specific HLA alleles at a false discovery rate of 0.05. A total of roughly 160 TCR beta chains were listed by the study as associated with cytomegalovirus. A later analysis reported that several top co-occurrence clusters appeared linked to parvovirus B19, influenza, CMV and Epstein-Barr virus. A cluster of highly shared sequence variants was judged likely to be a technical artifact of the sequencing pipeline. Presence/absence analyses assumed roughly uniform sequencing depth across donors, an assumption that may not hold. When HLA alleles, especially DR and DQ, strongly co-occurred, TCR associations were difficult to assign to individual alleles.

On this clone itself: Its antigen is not yet known. No qualities accompany the bases; no much larger clone lies one base away.

Libraries were built with the immunoSEQ multiplex PCR assay. For the multiplex PCR, a mixture combining 60 forward primers for TCR Vbeta segments and 13 reverse primers for TCR Jbeta segments was used. Amplification of the CDR3 region of rearranged TCR beta genes was performed with a multiplex PCR assay on genomic DNA. On the Illumina HiSeq System, the amplified TCR beta libraries were sequenced as 87-base-pair reads. On the study's bioinformatics: A later analysis tallied around 80 million unique TCR beta chains across the approximately 670 repertoires, and approximately 9.9 million of those chains were shared by two or more donors. Raw reads were error-corrected and collapsed into unique sequences with a nearest-neighbor algorithm that merged closely related sequences to remove PCR and sequencing errors. Alignment of CDR3 sequences to IMGT reference sequences was used to assign V, D and J gene segments. For a sequence to be retained, a match of at least six nucleotides to both a V gene segment and a J gene segment was required. Rearrangements were called productive when the CDR3 lacked stop codons and stayed in frame with V and J; all others were non-productive. Following IMGT convention, CDR3 was defined as the stretch from the second conserved V-encoded cysteine to the conserved J-encoded phenylalanine. Sequences without an unambiguous match to a single V gene segment were excluded from the earlier analysis of 450 to 750 of the donors. An earlier analysis of some 500 of the donors classified V segments as functional when productive rearrangements were above 56.7% and as segregating when the standard deviation between donors was above 5%. A statistical classification framework was developed to diagnose cytomegalovirus status using the catalog of TCR beta chain sequences. In a later analysis, V and J genes were assigned by comparing TCR nucleotide sequences against IMGT/GENE-DB human TR gene sequences. In a later analysis, CDR3 sequences and most-parsimonious VDJ recombination scenarios were assigned using the TCRdist pipeline. A later analysis defined each TCR beta chain by its CDR3 amino acid sequence plus V-gene family, and excluded reads lacking a unique V-gene family. As a way to deal with suspected cross-contamination and a sequencing artifact, a later analysis dropped hundreds of nucleotide sequences that were highly shared and had low generation probability. In a later analysis, a clonal expansion index for each public chain was calculated from normalized within-repertoire ranks of inferred template counts. In a later analysis, generation probabilities were computed with a VDJ recombination model fitted to out-of-frame rearrangements, and the resulting probabilities were checked against IGoR. In a later analysis, hypergeometric tests were used to score TCR-TCR, TCR-HLA and TCR-CMV co-occurrence, with a repertoire-size bias correction applied to TCR pairs. In a later analysis, false discovery rates were estimated by permuting HLA or CMV assignments 20 times. In a later analysis, co-occurring TCRs were grouped using DBSCAN, and TCRdist sequence similarity was added for clustering within HLA-allele-positive subsets. Repertoires with fewer than 30,000 or more than 120,000 public chains were left out of co-occurrence clustering, as were four to six repertoires with anomalous nucleotide sharing. TCRdb provides this immuneACCESS table in a form limited to in-frame rearrangements. Some clones are lacking; in checked studies, under half of them reflect an unresolved V gene, and why the rest are absent is not known. V and J calls and clone size are given by that table; D and trimming were obtained from the DNA. Recorded for this sample are 100,000 to 150,000 clones; around 74% of them occurred a single time. Of the sample, over 3.5% is held by the ten largest clones.

The CDR3 sequence holds 12 residues, the cysteine and phenylalanine included. Only the CDR3 portion is preserved as DNA: 36 bases, with reading frame beginning at the first base. CDR1 and CDR2 are read off the germline V gene (reference sequence) as LNHDA and SQIVND. Deletion took 6 bases off V and 2 bases off J, with a span of 5 bases between the germline ends. The cohort consisted of some 730 healthy bone marrow donors. At the time of sampling, all cohort members were nominally healthy, though unrecorded immune exposures were likely present. The donor was CMV seropositive and belonged to the group of some 290 seropositive cohort members. Each donor provided a peripheral blood sample, and peripheral blood mononuclear cells were used for TCR beta sequencing. The Qiagen DNeasy Blood Extraction Kit was used to extract genomic DNA from the blood cell samples.

The source material was PBMCs. The receptor was derived from a woman between 45 and 65 years old in good health and CMV-seropositive. The sequence is built from TRBV19 and TRBJ2-1, with the D gene not confidently named. The nucleotide sequence is TGTGCCAGTAGCATCCCCTACAATGAGCAGTTCTTC. Protein translation: CASSIPYNEQFF.